A single sample is the source of the 29 T cell receptor beta chains below, sequenced in a study of T cell responses to AZD1222 COVID-19 vaccine. This table comes from immunoSEQ multiplex PCR, and its TCRdb copy is limited to in-frame clones, with some not included. The sample lists about 77,000 clones, under 95% seen once, with roughly 5% in the top ten. The input for sequencing was peripheral blood, taken 28 days after the second AZD1222 dose. The receptors here all came from an adult who received the AZD1222 COVID-19 vaccine.

The V and J genes are TRBV9 and TRBJ1-1, with 10 bases aligning to TRBD1. After removal of 2 bases from V and 4 bases from J, the junction contained 5 bases not matched to a gene. CDR1 is SGDLS and CDR2 is YYNGEE in the germline V gene. The CDR3 consists of 15 residues. The CDR3 reads CASSVSGQGGTEAFF. The CDR3 DNA is TGTGCCAGCAGCGTTTCCGGACAGGGGGGCACTGAAGCTTTCTTT.

The CDR3 bases are TGCGCCAGCAGAACTCTGGGAGGCGGGAGGGAGACCTACAATGAGCAGTTCTTC. Its protein product is CASRTLGGGRETYNEQFF. This chain joins TRBV4-1 and TRBJ2-1; 9 bases map to TRBD2. The CDR3 covers 18 residues. Germline V gives CDR1 MGHRA, CDR2 YSYEKL. Losses at the gene ends were 6 bases for V and 2 bases for J; bases not matched to a gene: 14.

V usage is TRBV6-5 and J usage is TRBJ2-2, with a tentative D call TRBD2 (6 bases). The CDR3 extends over 15 amino acids. The V gene's germline CDR1 is MNHEY and CDR2 SVGAGI. Trimming cost V 6 bases and J 6 bases, with 17 bases left between them. In nucleotides, the CDR3 is TGTGCCAGCAGGGCCCAAAGACTAGTCCCCGGGGAGCTGTTTTTT. Amino acid sequence: CASRAQRLVPGELFF.

The V gene is TRBV5-1, the J gene TRBJ1-3, with TRBD1 identical over 8 bases. V lost 4 bases and J lost 4; bases outside the gene matches: 7. CDR1 SGHRS and CDR2 YFSETQ come from the germline V gene. The CDR3 loop spans 15 amino acids. This chain's CDR3 is CASSQGQATGNTIYF. CDR3 DNA: TGCGCCAGCAGCCAGGGACAGGCAACCGGAAACACCATATATTTT. The whole variable domain, remainder taken from reference TRBV5-1 and TRBJ1-3, is KAGVTQTPRYLIKTRGQQVTLSCSPISGHRSVSWYQQTPGQGLQFLFEYFSETQRNKGNFPGRFSGRQFSNSRSEMNVSTLELGDSALYLCASSQGQATGNTIYFGEGSWLTVV.

This clone was seen more than once but under ten times. V is TRBV30 and J is TRBJ1-6, with 8 positions matching TRBD1. The CDR3 totals 14 residues. Trimming at V came to 2 bases and at J to 5 bases, leaving 2 bases not matched to a gene. Germline CDR1 and CDR2: GTSNPN and SVGIG (reference sequence). CDR3 DNA: TGTGCCTGGAGTTCGGGACAGGATAATTCACCCCTCCACTTT. Amino acid sequence: CAWSSGQDNSPLHF.

V is TRBV11-2 and J is TRBJ2-1; D is uncertain. V was pared by 0 bases and J by 8 bases, with 11 bases between. CDR3 length: 14 residues. Germline V CDR1 and CDR2: SGHAT, FQNNGV. CDR3 amino acids: CASSLDRALDEQFF. The CDR3 bases are TGTGCCAGCAGCTTAGATCGGGCCTTAGATGAGCAGTTCTTC. Combining the CDR3 with reference TRBV11-2 and TRBJ2-1 gives the whole variable domain EAGVAQSPRYKIIEKRQSVAFWCNPISGHATLYWYQQILGQGPKLLIQFQNNGVVDDSQLPKDRFSAERLKGVDSTLKIQPAKLEDSAVYLCASSLDRALDEQFFGPGTRLTVL.

The chain is built from TRBV6-5 and TRBJ2-7; 10 nucleotides align to TRBD1. CDR3 length: 15 amino acids. The trim removed 6 bases at V and 3 bases at J, leaving 8 bases unmatched. The germline CDR1 and CDR2 sequences are MNHEY and SVGAGI. DNA of the CDR3: TGTGCCAGCAGGCCAGACAGGGGGCATATCTACGAGCAGTACTTC. Protein: CASRPDRGHIYEQYF.

J is TRBJ2-5 and V is TRBV19, with 7 bases that match TRBD2. The CDR3 runs to 16 residues. Germline V gene lookup returns CDR1 LNHDA and CDR2 SQIVND (reference sequence). V gave up 6 bases and J gave up 2 bases; unmatched junction bases: 12. CDR3 in DNA: TGTGCCAGTAGCCTAGGGCTAGCGGTCCTACAAGAGACCCAGTACTTC. Its protein product is CASSLGLAVLQETQYF.

CDR3 residues: CASMDSQPQHF. The CDR3 nucleotides are TGTGCCAGCATGGATAGCCAGCCCCAGCATTTT. The chain recombines TRBV28 with TRBJ1-5; D gene ambiguous. Trimming cost V 7 bases and J 7 bases, with 8 bases left between them. Germline CDR1 MDHEN, CDR2 SYDVKM. The CDR3 has 11 residues.

V usage is TRBV7-8 and J usage is TRBJ1-1, with D unclear. The V gene lost 3 bases and the J gene lost 4 bases, with 9 bases spanning the gap. The germline V gene encodes CDR1 SGHVS and CDR2 FQNEAQ. The CDR3 runs to 13 residues. The CDR3 sequence is CASSFTEGTEAFF. As DNA, the CDR3 is TGTGCCAGCAGCTTCACAGAGGGCACTGAAGCTTTCTTT.

The CDR3 loop is CSVEDLSTGLGYTF. Written as DNA, the CDR3 is TGCAGCGTTGAAGATCTTTCGACAGGGTTGGGCTACACCTTC. The V and J genes are TRBV29-1 and TRBJ1-2, with 7 bases matching TRBD1. In germline, CDR1 is SQVTM, CDR2 ANQGSEA. The CDR3 spans 14 residues. V shed 0 bases and J 8 bases; nucleotides not matched to a gene: 9.

This chain uses TRBV7-9 with TRBJ2-2, with a possible D match to TRBD2 (6 bases). The CDR3 totals 14 residues. Germline loops: CDR1 SEHNR, CDR2 FQNEAQ (reference sequence). Trimming shortened V by 3 bases and J by 4 bases, and 9 bases separated the two germline ends. The CDR3 spells CASSFREVTGELFF. CDR3 coding DNA: TGTGCCAGCAGCTTCAGGGAGGTCACCGGGGAGCTGTTTTTT.

The rearrangement links TRBV6-2 or TRBV6-3 to TRBJ1-4; tentatively, D is TRBD1 (6 bases). The V and J ends lost 5 bases and 14 bases respectively, with 12 bases between them. Germline V lookup: CDR1 MNHEY, CDR2 SVGEGT. The length of the CDR3 is 11 residues. The CDR3 region has the DNA TGTGCCAGCAGTCAAGGACAGTCGCTGTTTTTT. This encodes CASSQGQSLFF.

The chain is built from TRBV11-1 and TRBJ2-5, with D hard to call. The CDR3 is 14 amino acids. Trimming stripped 4 bases from V and 0 bases from J, with 9 bases between. Germline V gene lookup returns CDR1 SGHAT and CDR2 FQDESV (reference sequence). The CDR3 here is CASSSTVNQETQYF. Here the CDR3 DNA reads TGTGCCAGCAGCTCAACAGTGAACCAAGAGACCCAGTACTTC.

This clone was counted once. CDR3 sequence reads: CAWTSGRAHEQYF. CDR3 nucleotides: TGTGCCTGGACTAGCGGGAGGGCCCACGAGCAGTACTTC. V and J are TRBV30 and TRBJ2-7; 12 positions agree with TRBD2. Germline V gene sequence: CDR1 GTSNPN, CDR2 SVGIG (reference sequence). Trimming cost V 4 bases and J 5 bases; bases outside gene matches: 3. The CDR3 is 13 residues long.

This chain joins TRBV5-1 and TRBJ2-7; 8 bases are a match to TRBD1. The CDR3 runs to 14 residues. With 4 bases clipped from V and 3 bases from J, the junction kept 6 bases outside the gene matches. CDR1 and CDR2 from the germline V gene are SGHRS and YFSETQ. The CDR3 here is CASSIGQGYYEQYF. For the CDR3, the DNA is TGCGCCAGCAGCATCGGACAGGGTTACTACGAGCAGTACTTC.

This clone is a singleton in its sample. The chain recombines TRBV9 with TRBJ1-3, with 11 bases that match TRBD1. This CDR3 contains 16 residues. J was trimmed by 0 bases and V by 3 bases; bases with no gene match: 2. Germline CDR1 SGDLS, CDR2 YYNGEE. DNA of the CDR3: TGTGCCAGCAGCGAGGGACAGGGGGGCTCTGGAAACACCATATATTTT. It specifies CASSEGQGGSGNTIYF.

This rearrangement joins TRBV19 to TRBJ2-1; 8 nucleotides agree with TRBD2. Losses at the gene ends were 1 base for V and 8 bases for J; bases not matched to a gene: 4. Per germline, CDR1 LNHDA and CDR2 SQIVND (reference sequence). This CDR3 contains 14 residues. The CDR3 sequence is CASSIAGGPYEQFF. The CDR3 nucleotides read TGTGCCAGTAGTATAGCGGGAGGGCCGTATGAGCAGTTCTTC.

In nucleotides, the CDR3 is TGTGCCAGCAGTCGGGACATACAAACGAACTATGGCTACACCTTC. Encoded protein: CASSRDIQTNYGYTF. This rearrangement joins TRBV6-5 to TRBJ1-2, with D possibly being TRBD1 (6 bases). Per germline, CDR1 MNHEY and CDR2 SVGAGI. The length of the CDR3 is 15 residues. V lost 5 bases, J lost 2 bases, and 15 bases lay in between.

The chain employs TRBV6-4 and TRBJ2-1; 9 nucleotides line up with TRBD2. CDR1 MRHNA and CDR2 SNTAGT come from the germline V gene. Losses at the gene ends were 0 bases for V and 6 bases for J; bases not matched to a gene: 6. The CDR3 sequence is 16 residues long. The CDR3 is CASSDSNSGSVNEQFF. CDR3 bases: TGTGCCAGCAGTGACTCTAATAGCGGGAGTGTCAATGAGCAGTTCTTC.

This chain joins TRBV28 and TRBJ2-7, with 7 bases that match TRBD2. The V gene's germline CDR1 is MDHEN and CDR2 SYDVKM. The V segment lost 3 bases and the J segment 1 base; nucleotides outside the gene matches: 6. This CDR3 region has 15 residues. As DNA, the CDR3 is TGTGCCAGCAGTTTTCAGCTAGCGGTTTCCTACGAGCAGTACTTC. Translating gives CASSFQLAVSYEQYF.

The rearrangement joins TRBV10-2 to TRBJ1-1; a possible D gene is TRBD1 (5 bases). The CDR3 is 14 amino acids. Germline CDR1 is WSHSY and CDR2 is SAAADI. Trimming pared 2 bases from V and 5 bases from J, leaving 12 bases between. The CDR3 nucleotides are TGCGCCAGCAGTGAGGAGGGGAGGTGGACTGAAGCTTTCTTT. Amino acid sequence: CASSEEGRWTEAFF.

The chain employs TRBV18 and TRBJ1-6; 12 nucleotides align to TRBD1. J lost 7 bases, V lost 5 bases, and 12 bases had no gene match. The CDR3 contains 18 residues. Germline values: CDR1 KGHSH, CDR2 LQKENI. The DNA for the CDR3 is TGTGCCAGCTCATACACCCGGGACAGGGGGCTGGGGAATTCACCCCTCCACTTT. Translation gives CASSYTRDRGLGNSPLHF.

This clone showed up just once. The chain joins TRBV28 to TRBJ2-2, with 10 bases matching TRBD1. Germline V CDR1 and CDR2: MDHEN, SYDVKM. The CDR3 length is 16 residues. With 5 bases clipped from V and 6 bases from J, the junction kept 9 bases outside the gene matches. This CDR3 is CASSTGDRGRAGELFF. The CDR3 coding sequence is TGTGCCAGCAGTACAGGGGACAGGGGAAGGGCCGGGGAGCTGTTTTTT.

This clone is a singleton in its sample. This rearrangement joins TRBV15 to TRBJ1-2; TRBD1 agrees at 9 bases. Looked up from germline, CDR1 is LNHNV and CDR2 is YYDKDF (reference sequence). The CDR3 length is 16 residues. V trimming: 3 bases; J trimming: 4 bases; junction bases outside the gene matches: 9. In DNA form, the CDR3 reads TGTGCCACCAGCAGTGTAAATACAGGGGGCAGCTATGGCTACACCTTC. Translated, it gives CATSSVNTGGSYGYTF.

The genes are TRBV6-5 and TRBJ2-2, with a tentative D call TRBD2 (6 bases). Germline CDR1 MNHEY, CDR2 SVGAGI. The CDR3 consists of 15 residues. The V and J ends lost 7 bases and 1 base respectively, with 13 bases between them. The CDR3 region is CASTFFGGNTGELFF. In nucleotides, the CDR3 is TGTGCCAGCACCTTTTTCGGGGGGAACACCGGGGAGCTGTTTTTT.

V usage is TRBV9 and J usage is TRBJ2-5; D is ambiguous. This CDR3 has 12 amino acids. The ends were cut back, 3 bases at V and 3 bases at J, with 6 bases in the middle. Germline V gives CDR1 SGDLS, CDR2 YYNGEE. CDR3 in DNA: TGTGCCAGCAGCGGACCGAAAGAGACCCAGTACTTC. Translated: CASSGPKETQYF. Based on the CDR3 plus reference TRBV9 and TRBJ2-5, the full variable domain is DSGVTQTPKHLITATGQRVTLRCSPRSGDLSVYWYQQSLDQGLQFLIQYYNGEERAKGNILERFSAQQFPDLHSELNLSSLELGDSALYFCASSGPKETQYFGPGTRLLVL.

V is TRBV11-2 and J is TRBJ2-5, with 11 bases aligning to TRBD2. The CDR3 extends over 16 amino acids. The germline CDR1 and CDR2 sequences are SGHAT and FQNNGV. Losses at the gene ends were 5 bases for V and 0 bases for J; bases not matched to a gene: 5. CDR3 sequence (DNA): TGTGCCAGCAGCGCGGGACTAGCGGCTAACCAAGAGACCCAGTACTTC. It encodes CASSAGLAANQETQYF. Drawing the rest from reference TRBV11-2 and TRBJ2-5, the complete variable domain is EAGVAQSPRYKIIEKRQSVAFWCNPISGHATLYWYQQILGQGPKLLIQFQNNGVVDDSQLPKDRFSAERLKGVDSTLKIQPAKLEDSAVYLCASSAGLAANQETQYFGPGTRLLVL.

This sequence joins TRBV11-2 and TRBJ1-2; D is perhaps TRBD1 (5 bases). Trimming pared 4 bases from V and 4 bases from J, leaving 13 bases between. The CDR3 totals 14 residues. Germline V gene lookup returns CDR1 SGHAT and CDR2 FQNNGV. For the CDR3, the DNA is TGTGCCAGCAGCTGGGAGACAGCAATCTATGGCTACACCTTC. This sequence encodes CASSWETAIYGYTF.